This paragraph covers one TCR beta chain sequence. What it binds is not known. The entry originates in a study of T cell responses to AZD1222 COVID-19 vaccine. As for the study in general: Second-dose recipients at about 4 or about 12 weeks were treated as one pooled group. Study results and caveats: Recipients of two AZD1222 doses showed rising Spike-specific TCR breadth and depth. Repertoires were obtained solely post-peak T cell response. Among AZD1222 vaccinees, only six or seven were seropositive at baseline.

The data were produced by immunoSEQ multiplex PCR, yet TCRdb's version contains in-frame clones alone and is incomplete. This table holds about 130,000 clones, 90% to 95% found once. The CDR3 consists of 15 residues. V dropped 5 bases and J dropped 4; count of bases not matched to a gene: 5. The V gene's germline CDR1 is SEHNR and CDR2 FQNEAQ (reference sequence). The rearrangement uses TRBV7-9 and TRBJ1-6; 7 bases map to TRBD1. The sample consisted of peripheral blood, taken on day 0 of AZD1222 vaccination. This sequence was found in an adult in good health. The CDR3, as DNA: TGTGCCAGCAGCATCTCGACAGGGTATAATTCACCCCTCCACTTT. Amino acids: CASSISTGYNSPLHF.